In its sample, the clone carrying this TCR beta chain was seen once. Profiling relied on immunoSEQ multiplex PCR, and the TCRdb table lists in-frame clones only, not all of them. The sample gives 60,000 to 65,000 clones, approximately 83% of which show up once; less than 6.5% is in the top ten. These data belong to a study of technical replicates of blood from a few donors. Germline CDR1 SNHLY, CDR2 FYNNEI. This CDR3 is 13 amino acids long. The V end lost 5 bases, the J end lost 5 bases, and 10 bases lay between the germline ends. The receptor's source is a human donor in good health. Some clones in this sample may be carry-over from other donors' samples. Sample: PBMCs. The gene calls are TRBV2 and TRBJ1-5; D is perhaps TRBD1 (6 bases). CDR3 protein: CASSLGADQPQHF. The CDR3 coding sequence is TGTGCCAGCAGTCTGGGGGCGGATCAGCCCCAGCATTTT.